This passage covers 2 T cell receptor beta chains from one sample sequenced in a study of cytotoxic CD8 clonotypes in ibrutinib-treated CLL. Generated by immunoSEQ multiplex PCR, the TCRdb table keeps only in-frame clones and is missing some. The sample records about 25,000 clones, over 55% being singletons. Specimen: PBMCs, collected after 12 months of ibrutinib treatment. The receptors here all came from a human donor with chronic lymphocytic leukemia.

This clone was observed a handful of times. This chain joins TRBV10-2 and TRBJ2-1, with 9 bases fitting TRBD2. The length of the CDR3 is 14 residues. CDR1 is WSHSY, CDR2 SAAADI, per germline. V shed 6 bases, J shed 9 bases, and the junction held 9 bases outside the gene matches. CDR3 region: CASRWAGGPSEQFF. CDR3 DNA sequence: TGCGCCAGCAGGTGGGCGGGGGGGCCAAGTGAGCAGTTCTTC.

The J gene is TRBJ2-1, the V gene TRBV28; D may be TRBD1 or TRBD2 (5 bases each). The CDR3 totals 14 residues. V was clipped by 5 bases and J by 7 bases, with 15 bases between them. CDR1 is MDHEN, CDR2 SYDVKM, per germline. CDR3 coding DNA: TGTGCCAGCAGTCCCCCCGGGGCTGGGAATGAGCAGTTCTTC. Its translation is CASSPPGAGNEQFF.